The 9 T cell receptor beta chains given below trace back to one sample, sequenced in a study of radiotherapy plus CTLA-4 blockade in lung cancer. Profiling relied on immunoSEQ multiplex PCR, and the TCRdb table lists in-frame clones only, not all of them. The sample lists 60,000 to 70,000 clones, roughly 85% occurring once. The starting material was peripheral blood, obtained from a patient treated with radiotherapy plus ipilimumab. These receptors were taken from a human donor with non-small cell lung cancer who had a complete response to radiotherapy plus ipilimumab.

The J gene is TRBJ2-7, the V gene TRBV15; no clear D gene. The CDR3 has 12 amino acids. Germline CDR1 is LNHNV and CDR2 is YYDKDF (reference sequence). V dropped 0 bases and J dropped 6 bases, with 6 bases sitting between them. The CDR3 sequence: CATSRDRLEQYF. DNA of the CDR3: TGTGCCACCAGCAGAGATCGGCTCGAGCAGTACTTC.

The V call is TRBV5-6, the J call TRBJ2-2; TRBD2 aligns across 7 bases. V dropped 2 bases and J dropped 6; count of bases not matched to a gene: 10. The CDR3 runs 16 residues. The germline gives CDR1 SGHDT, CDR2 YYEEEE. CDR3 sequence: CASSFISVGGAGELFF. In DNA form, the CDR3 reads TGTGCCAGCAGCTTTATTTCGGTGGGAGGGGCCGGGGAGCTGTTTTTT.

This clone was seen only a few times. The chain has TRBV5-1 and TRBJ1-2; possibly TRBD1 for D (5 bases). CDR3 length: 14 amino acids. CDR1 and CDR2 (germline): SGHRS, YFSETQ. The V end lost 2 bases, the J end lost 5 bases, and 13 bases lay between the germline ends. The CDR3 here is CASSFPGAGYGYTF. CDR3 DNA: TGCGCCAGCAGCTTCCCCGGGGCTGGGTATGGCTACACCTTC.

About this clone: At one boundary the junction diverges from the germline segment, which might be a read error. The genes are TRBV27 and TRBJ2-2, with D possibly matching TRBD2 (5 bases). This CDR3 comprises 16 residues. Germline V gene lookup returns CDR1 MNHEY and CDR2 SMNVEV (reference sequence). The CDR3 nucleotides are TGTGCCAGCCGTAGTGATCGATTTGCTCTTTCTGGGGAGCTGCTTTTT. Its translation is CASRSDRFALSGELLF.

This rearrangement joins TRBV7-2 to TRBJ2-3; D is undetermined. CDR1 SGHTA and CDR2 FQGNSA come from the germline V gene. The CDR3 is made up of 14 amino acids. V lost 2 bases to trimming and J lost 0 bases, with 6 bases between them. The CDR3 bases are TGTGCCAGCAGCTTATATCGGAGCACAGATACGCAGTATTTT. The encoded protein is CASSLYRSTDTQYF.

This clone showed up just a few times. V is TRBV18 and J is TRBJ2-2; perhaps TRBD1 as D (5 bases). In germline, CDR1 is KGHSH, CDR2 LQKENI. The V and J ends lost 0 bases and 4 bases respectively, with 9 bases between them. There are 15 residues in the CDR3. CDR3 loop: CASSPPQGATGELFF. The CDR3 DNA sequence: TGTGCCAGCTCACCACCCCAGGGCGCCACCGGGGAGCTGTTTTTT.

This chain connects TRBV19 to TRBJ1-6, with D unresolved. The CDR3 is 12 residues long. From germline, CDR1 is LNHDA and CDR2 SQIVND (reference sequence). V was shortened by 5 bases and J by 9 bases, with 8 bases between the two germline ends. The CDR3: CASSPLGSPLHF. DNA for the CDR3: TGTGCCAGTAGTCCCCTAGGTTCACCCCTCCACTTT.

This clone has only a few counts. The chain has TRBV11-3 and TRBJ2-5; a weak D match, TRBD1 (6 bases). In germline, CDR1 is SGHNT, CDR2 YENEEA. V lost 1 base and J 6 bases, leaving 24 bases between the germline ends. The CDR3 consists of 18 residues. In DNA, the CDR3 is TGTGCCAGCAGCTTAGGGGGCGTAGGTTGGGGACAAGAAAAGACCCAGTACTTC. Protein sequence: CASSLGGVGWGQEKTQYF.

The chain employs TRBV9 and TRBJ2-1; no clear D. Between the trimmed V and J ends, which lost 0 bases and 4 bases, there was a span of 11 bases. CDR1 and CDR2 from the germline V gene are SGDLS and YYNGEE. The CDR3 length is 15 residues. CDR3 amino acids: CASSVEGWGYNEQFF. In DNA form, the CDR3 reads TGTGCCAGCAGCGTAGAAGGATGGGGTTACAATGAGCAGTTCTTC.